This entry is about one T cell receptor beta chain. Its target is unknown. The whole isolated RNA underwent reverse transcription, so sequencing captured expressed TCRB transcripts. Generated by immunoSEQ multiplex PCR, the TCRdb table keeps only in-frame clones and is missing some. The repertoire includes 640,000 or so clones, over 10% of them detected once, and 0.02% to 0.025% sits in the top ten. Trimming stripped 4 bases from V and 8 bases from J, with 20 bases between. This CDR3 is 15 amino acids long. Germline V gene data show CDR1 as MNHEY and CDR2 as SMNVEV (reference sequence). This entry belongs to a study of beta chain features in type 1 diabetes. The study's findings and limits: Lower insertion and higher deletion counts appeared at VDJ junctions in type 1 diabetes patients. Moderate but significant shortening of TCRB CDR3s was recorded in all four CD4+ subsets from Type 1 diabetes patients.

This TCR derives from a man between 18 and 35 years old with type 1 diabetes. The genes are TRBV27 and TRBJ1-2; tentative D call: TRBD1 (5 bases). The specimen was naive CD4+ T cells from blood. The CDR3 nucleotides are TGTGCCAGCAGTTCCACGGGACGGGTGTCGGGCGGCTACACCTTC. Translation: CASSSTGRVSGGYTF.